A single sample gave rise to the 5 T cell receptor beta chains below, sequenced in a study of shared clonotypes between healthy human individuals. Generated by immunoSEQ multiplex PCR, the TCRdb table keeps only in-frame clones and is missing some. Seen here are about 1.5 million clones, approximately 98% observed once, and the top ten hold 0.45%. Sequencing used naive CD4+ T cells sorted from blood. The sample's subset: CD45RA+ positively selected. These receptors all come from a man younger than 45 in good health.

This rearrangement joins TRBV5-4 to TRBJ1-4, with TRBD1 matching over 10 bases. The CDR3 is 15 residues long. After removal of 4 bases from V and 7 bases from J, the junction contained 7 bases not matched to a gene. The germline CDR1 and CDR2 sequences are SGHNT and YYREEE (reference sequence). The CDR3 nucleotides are TGTGCCAGCAGCAGAGGACAGGGGGTTGGTGAAAAACTGTTTTTT. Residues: CASSRGQGVGEKLFF. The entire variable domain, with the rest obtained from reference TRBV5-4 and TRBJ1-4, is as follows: ETGVTQSPTHLIKTRGQQVTLRCSSQSGHNTVSWYQQALGQGPQFIFQYYREEENGRGNFPPRFSGLQFPNYSSELNVNALELDDSALYLCASSRGQGVGEKLFFGSGTQLSVL.

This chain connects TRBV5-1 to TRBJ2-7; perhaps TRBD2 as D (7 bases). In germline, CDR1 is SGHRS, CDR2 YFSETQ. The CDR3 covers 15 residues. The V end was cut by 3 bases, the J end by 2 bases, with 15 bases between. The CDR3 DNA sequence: TGCGCCAGCAGCTCGAGGGGGAGGGGAGCCTACGAGCAGTACTTC. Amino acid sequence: CASSSRGRGAYEQYF.

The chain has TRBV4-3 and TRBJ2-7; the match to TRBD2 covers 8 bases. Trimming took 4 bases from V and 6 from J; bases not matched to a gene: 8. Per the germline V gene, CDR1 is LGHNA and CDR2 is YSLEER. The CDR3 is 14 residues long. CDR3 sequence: CASSRAGGDGEQYF. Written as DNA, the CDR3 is TGCGCCAGCAGCCGGGCGGGGGGTGACGGCGAGCAGTACTTC.

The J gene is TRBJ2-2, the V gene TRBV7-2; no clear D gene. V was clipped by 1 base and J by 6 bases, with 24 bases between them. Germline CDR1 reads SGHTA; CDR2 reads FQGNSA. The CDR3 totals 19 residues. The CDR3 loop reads CASSLGVGRASRLPGELFF. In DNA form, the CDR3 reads TGTGCCAGCAGCTTAGGGGTTGGTCGGGCTAGTCGTCTCCCCGGGGAGCTGTTTTTT.

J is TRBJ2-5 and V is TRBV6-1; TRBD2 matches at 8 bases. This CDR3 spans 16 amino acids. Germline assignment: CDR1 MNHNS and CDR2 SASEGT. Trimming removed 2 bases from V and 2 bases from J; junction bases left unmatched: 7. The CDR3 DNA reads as TGTGCCAGCAGTGAAATGAGCGGGGGAAGACAAGAGACCCAGTACTTC. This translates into CASSEMSGGRQETQYF.